This T cell receptor beta chain appears in the sequencing data of a study of cytomegalovirus exposure and HLA in healthy donors. 60 Vbeta and 13 Jbeta primers were used in PCR. The repertoire was sequenced with immunoSEQ multiplex PCR; TCRdb's copy has only in-frame clones and lacks some. Among 83,000 or so clones listed, around 76% were seen once. Germline assignment: CDR1 SNHLY and CDR2 FYNNEI. The CDR3 contains 13 residues. V lost 6 bases, J lost 7 bases, and 10 bases lay in between. In the case of this clone: Its antigen remains unknown.

Findings of the study overall: A few of the chains that were CMV-associated were confirmed in vitro to be specific for CMV antigens.

The sample consisted of PBMCs. V usage is TRBV2 and J usage is TRBJ1-6; TRBD1 might be the D (5 bases). This TCR derives from a man aged 30 to 45 in good health and CMV-seropositive. DNA of the CDR3: TGTGCCAGCAGGGACGGGGGGAATTCACCCCTCCACTTT. Translating it yields CASRDGGNSPLHF.